The sequence of this T cell receptor (beta chain) was determined in a study of control samples from healthy donors and cancer patients. The protocol was immunoSEQ multiplex PCR, while the TCRdb copy is restricted to in-frame clones and leaves out a portion. The sample carries 150,000 to 200,000 clones, around 90% recorded once. Per germline, CDR1 SGHRS and CDR2 YFSETQ. V was cut by 0 bases and J by 7 bases, with 16 bases left in between. CDR3 length equals 15 residues. The chain couples TRBV5-1 to TRBJ1-2, with D unresolved. The material sequenced was blood. The receptor's source is a man younger than 45 in good health. The DNA for the CDR3 is TGCGCCAGCAGCTTGGAATCCGGGCGTTCCGGTGGCTACACCTTC. Translation: CASSLESGRSGGYTF. Complete variable domain (other parts from reference TRBV5-1 and TRBJ1-2): KAGVTQTPRYLIKTRGQQVTLSCSPISGHRSVSWYQQTPGQGLQFLFEYFSETQRNKGNFPGRFSGRQFSNSRSEMNVSTLELGDSALYLCASSLESGRSGGYTFGSGTRLTVV.